The clone carrying this TCR beta chain was found once. Its matching antigen is unknown. The data stem from a study of coeliac disease. Study-wide results and limits: Largely private TRB repertoires meant most sequences were sample-unique.

Some clones are missing from TCRdb's copy, which holds only in-frame ones; the method was immunoSEQ multiplex PCR. The repertoire holds around 2,200 clones, with roughly two thirds as singletons. Germline-derived CDR1 and CDR2 are WSHSY and SAAADI. J lost 6 bases, V lost 8 bases, and 3 bases had no gene match. This CDR3 has 13 residues. This TCR was recovered from a woman in her 50s with celiac disease on a gluten-free diet. The chain employs TRBV10-2 and TRBJ2-3; 12 bases line up with TRBD1. What was sequenced was lamina propria lymphocytes from the gut. The CDR3 loop reads CASWDRGRDTQYF. In DNA, the CDR3 is TGCGCCAGCTGGGACAGGGGGCGGGATACGCAGTATTTT.